This T cell receptor beta chain was documented in a study of monozygotic twins with inflammatory bowel disease (dated by TCRdb to about 2019). Background for the entire study: A total of 28 monozygotic twin pairs were included in the full study, comprising nine German pairs (four IBD-concordant, five IBD-discordant) and 19 IBD-discordant Danish pairs. Within discordant pairs, disease-associated traits were sought mainly by comparing IBD patients with their genetically identical healthy co-twins. Each individual had, on average, about 151 000 unique TCRalpha sequences and 181 000 unique TCRbeta sequences available for analysis. The paper's findings and limits, for the study overall: The analysis was unable to tell apart different T cell subtypes. The results gave no support for a single strong signal or clonotype linked to IBD. IBD patients had lower TCRbeta repertoire diversity, measured by the inverse Simpson index, than their healthy co-twins. Repertoire similarity did not differ between concordant and discordant twins, which could be due to limited statistical power. Compared with healthy twins, IBD patients shared fewer clonotypes with other individuals, and the difference was most pronounced in patients with signs of disease activity. Background noise and inter-individual variability may have been introduced into the repertoires by the differing immunosuppressive treatments among patients.

As regards this clonotype: The antigen this receptor binds is unknown.

From each donor, a roughly 2.5 ml peripheral blood sample was collected into PAXgene tubes and stored at -80 degrees C. Without any T cell sorting, total RNA was extracted from whole blood using the PAXgene blood miRNA kit on an automated QIAcube. Peripheral blood from monozygotic twin pairs, either concordant or discordant for inflammatory bowel disease, underwent deep TCRalpha and TCRbeta repertoire profiling that used unique molecular barcoding. For every twin pair, smoking habits were documented, and each individual was categorised as a current, former or never smoker. Library construction relied on 5' RACE. Preparation of each TCR library used around 3.5 ug of total RNA. For each sample, cDNA synthesis with SMARTScribe reverse transcriptase was split into eight separate reactions. Unique molecular identifiers containing a 6-nucleotide sample barcode were introduced through template switching during cDNA synthesis. Two nested PCRs of approximately 16 and 10 cycles amplified the TCRalpha and TCRbeta cDNA, and bead purification followed each PCR. Before amplification, the cDNA was treated with uracil DNA-glycosylase and purified using the QIAquick PCR purification kit. In the second PCR, Illumina TruSeq-compatible adapters and sample-specific barcodes were added. Library quality and concentration were assessed using TapeStation and Qubit, and roughly 5.5 ng of each library was pooled. Sequencing of the pooled libraries was done on an Illumina HiSeq2500 single-index Rapid Run using custom sequencing primers and 2 x 100 bp reads. Turning to the authors' computational methods: MiGEC version 1.2.6 was used for UMI-based consensus assembly to correct PCR and sequencing errors. MiXCR version 2.1.1 was used for V(D)J alignment, clonotype assembly and CDR3 extraction. Normalisation of gene usage, clonotype sharing and MAIT/NKT TCR abundance was achieved by analysing the top 1000, 10 000 and 20 000 clonotypes per sample. After downsampling to 27 000 UMIs, diversity was calculated as the inverse Simpson index using the vegan R package. Paired Mann-Whitney U tests on discordant twin pairs were used, with Benjamini-Hochberg multiple-testing correction. Once TCRdb had reprocessed the reads, it stored one entry per CDR3 protein sequence and supplied no DNA. The V and J calls here are based on TCRdb, not the publication. The table of this sample itemizes fewer than 200,000 distinct CDR3 sequences. Of the sample, 2.4% is held by the ten largest clones.

Sequencing was performed on blood. The source is a human donor with ulcerative colitis or Crohn's disease, or a healthy co-twin of an affected twin (not recorded which).

The CDR3 sequence is CASSLRAASSGNTGELFF. This sequence uses TRBV5-1 and TRBJ2-2; there is no DNA to check the TCRdb D call of TRBD2. According to the germline V gene, CDR1 reads SGHRS and CDR2 reads YFSETQ. Spanning cysteine to phenylalanine, the CDR3 consists of 18 amino acids. No DNA sequence was recorded.